These 2 T cell receptor beta chains were all obtained from the same sample, sequenced in a study of metastatic and nonmetastatic thyroid tumors. Thyroid surgery was performed in patients who had received no treatment beforehand. TCRdb re-called the PCR reads via MiXCR. The repertoire consists of approximately 13,000 clones, with 33% occurring once and the leading ten covering around 12%. Sequenced sample: tumor tissue. The receptors stem from a male donor with papillary thyroid cancer or a benign thyroid nodule (not recorded which). Some clones in this sample may be carry-over from other donors' samples.

This chain joins TRBV2 and TRBJ2-6; D gene ambiguous. This CDR3 spans 14 amino acids. Germline CDR1 SNHLY, CDR2 FYNNEI. Trimming stripped 4 bases from V and 4 bases from J, with 8 bases between. CDR3 protein: CASSVGLGANVLTF. CDR3 bases: TGTGCCAGCAGTGTAGGGCTGGGGGCCAACGTCCTGACTTTC. Filled out from reference TRBV2 and TRBJ2-6, the complete variable domain reads EPEVTQTPSHQVTQMGQEVILRCVPISNHLYFYWYRQILGQKVEFLVSFYNNEISEKSEIFDDQFSVERPDGSNFTLKIRSTKLEDSAMYFCASSVGLGANVLTFGAGSRLTVL.

Here the CDR3 reads CASSYSRLSQNSPLHF. The CDR3 DNA reads as TGTGCCAGCAGTTACTCCAGGTTATCTCAGAATTCACCCCTCCACTTT. The V gene is TRBV6-2 or TRBV6-3, the J gene TRBJ1-6; D is ambiguous. The germline V and J ends were trimmed by 0 bases and 7 bases, with 13 bases remaining between them. Per germline, CDR1 MNHEY and CDR2 SVGEGT. This CDR3 comprises 16 residues.